This T cell receptor beta chain was observed in a study of radiation and T cells in renal cell carcinoma. Whole-study results and caveats: Irradiated tumors held more dominant CDR3 motifs than control tumors.

The treatment denotes: 15 Gy SBRT to primary tumor, nephrectomy 4 weeks later. Nephrectomy followed 15 Gy stereotactic body radiation by 4 weeks. Clear cell pathology was present in this patient's renal cell carcinoma. Germline V CDR1 and CDR2: GTSNPN, SVGIG (reference sequence). The CDR3 consists of 14 residues. The germline V and J ends were trimmed by 2 bases and 2 bases, with 7 bases remaining between them. The method was immunoSEQ multiplex PCR; TCRdb's version includes in-frame clones alone and lacks a portion of them. The sample yields several thousand clones, around 53% seen once. A note on this clone: Its antigen is not known.

V usage is TRBV30 and J usage is TRBJ2-6, with D possibly matching TRBD2 (5 bases). The clonotype comes from a man aged 60 to 75 with renal cell carcinoma. This specimen consisted of tumor tissue, obtained from a patient whose treatment included radiotherapy and nephrectomy. CDR3 loop: CAWSMGAGANVLTF. CDR3 DNA: TGTGCCTGGAGTATGGGAGCTGGGGCCAACGTCCTGACTTTC.